This TCR beta chain originates from a study of OX40 agonist ivuxolimab in advanced cancers. Study in general: An anti-OX40 (CD134) antibody with agonistic activity, ivuxolimab, was administered to patients. Study-level points and caveats: At doses 0.1 to 3.0 mg/kg, CD4+ and CD8+ clones expanded. Compared with others, partial responders at 0.1-3.0 mg/kg displayed clonal expansion among the lowest.

Method: immunoSEQ multiplex PCR; TCRdb's copy keeps in-frame clones and lacks some. This table holds 6,000 to 6,500 clones, around 81% found once. Researchers took blood at baseline, on cycle 4 day 1, and on cycle 7 day 1. This clone was recorded only once. Its antigen remains unidentified. Trimming cost V 5 bases and J 7 bases, with 23 bases left between them. This CDR3 has 16 amino acids. Germline assignment: CDR1 SGHTA and CDR2 FQGTGA. The sequencing used CD4+ or CD8+ T cells sorted from blood, collected in a trial of the OX40 agonist ivuxolimab. The chain has TRBV7-3 and TRBJ1-2; TRBD1 is a possible D gene (5 bases). This TCR derives from an adult with an advanced solid tumor such as melanoma, head and neck, liver or kidney cancer. In DNA form, the CDR3 reads TGTGCCAGCAGCATCTCGGGGGAGCCACTCTCCCCTGGCTACACCTTC. It specifies CASSISGEPLSPGYTF.